The 11 T cell receptor beta chains given below trace back to one sample, sequenced in a study of neoadjuvant anti-PD-1 for oral cavity cancer. Sequencing was performed with immunoSEQ multiplex PCR; in TCRdb, only in-frame clones are kept and a portion is missing. This table has tens of thousands of clones, about 83% appearing once. This specimen consisted of PBMCs, obtained before nivolumab (anti-PD-1) treatment. These receptors came from a person aged 40 to 85 with oral cavity squamous cell carcinoma.

The chain links TRBV19 to TRBJ1-1; 11 bases fit TRBD1. The CDR3 covers 14 residues. Germline V lookup: CDR1 LNHDA, CDR2 SQIVND (reference sequence). The V gene end was trimmed by 4 bases and the J gene end by 7 bases; junction bases not matched to a gene: 5. The CDR3 spells CASSRGQGVGEAFF. As DNA, the CDR3 is TGTGCCAGTAGTAGGGGACAGGGGGTTGGTGAAGCTTTCTTT.

The rearrangement uses TRBV5-1 and TRBJ2-6, with 8 bases fitting TRBD1. The CDR3 is made up of 17 amino acids. Trimming cost V 7 bases and J 0 bases; bases outside gene matches: 9. Germline values: CDR1 SGHRS, CDR2 YFSETQ. The CDR3 loop reads CASGLQGGLSGANVLTF. The CDR3 nucleotides are TGCGCCAGCGGATTACAGGGGGGACTCTCTGGGGCCAACGTCCTGACTTTC.

Turning to this clone: The same CDR3 also results from other DNA sequences found in this sample. The rearrangement joins TRBV18 to TRBJ1-5; no clear D. Germline lookup yields CDR1 KGHSH and CDR2 LQKENI. Trimming removed 2 bases from V and 4 bases from J, with 3 bases in between. The CDR3 spans 12 residues. Here the CDR3 reads CASSPGNQPQHF. The DNA of the CDR3 is TGTGCCAGCTCACCAGGGAATCAGCCCCAGCATTTT.

The genes are TRBV2 and TRBJ2-7; D possibly uses TRBD1 or TRBD2 (5 bases each). Trimming took off 6 bases at V and 0 bases at J, with 15 bases between the two ends. This CDR3 has 15 amino acids. Germline loops: CDR1 SNHLY, CDR2 FYNNEI. CDR3 residues: CASSLYRDPSYEQYF. The CDR3, as DNA: TGTGCCAGCAGCCTTTACCGGGACCCCTCCTACGAGCAGTACTTC.

In its sample, this clone was seen a few times. The V and J genes are TRBV2 and TRBJ1-3; 7 bases are a match to TRBD1. Germline V CDR1 and CDR2: SNHLY, FYNNEI. The CDR3 is made up of 16 amino acids. The junction had 5 bases not matched to a gene; V was cut back by 3 bases and J by 0 bases. CDR3 nucleotides: TGTGCCAGCAGTGAGGGGACAGCACTCTCTGGAAACACCATATATTTT. Translation gives CASSEGTALSGNTIYF. Full variable domain (missing parts from reference TRBV2 and TRBJ1-3): EPEVTQTPSHQVTQMGQEVILRCVPISNHLYFYWYRQILGQKVEFLVSFYNNEISEKSEIFDDQFSVERPDGSNFTLKIRSTKLEDSAMYFCASSEGTALSGNTIYFGEGSWLTVV.

Only one count was recorded for this clone. The chain links TRBV7-2 to TRBJ1-5; D is perhaps TRBD1 (5 bases). V lost 3 bases to trimming and J lost 4 bases, with 10 bases between them. Per the germline V gene, CDR1 is SGHTA and CDR2 is FQGNSA. CDR3 length: 14 amino acids. The CDR3 DNA follows: TGTGCCAGCAGCTTTTGGGGGGGGAATCAGCCCCAGCATTTT. Its protein is CASSFWGGNQPQHF.

This sequence joins TRBV10-2 and TRBJ1-1, with 12 bases matching TRBD1. Germline values: CDR1 WSHSY, CDR2 SAAADI. This CDR3 is built from 14 residues. The J segment lost 4 bases and the V segment lost 6 bases, leaving 3 bases of the junction unmatched. CDR3 in amino acids: CASRVGQGATEAFF. The DNA for the CDR3 is TGCGCCAGCAGGGTGGGACAGGGGGCCACTGAAGCTTTCTTT.

This clone was found once. CDR3 bases: TGTGCCACCAGCGAAGCCAAAAACATTCAGTACTTC. As protein: CATSEAKNIQYF. The chain uses TRBV15 and TRBJ2-4; D is uncertain. V was clipped by 5 bases and J by 0 bases, with 2 bases between them. There are 12 residues in the CDR3. Germline CDR1 is LNHNV and CDR2 is YYDKDF (reference sequence). Full variable domain (rest looked up from reference TRBV15 and TRBJ2-4): DAMVIQNPRYQVTQFGKPVTLSCSQTLNHNVMYWYQQKSSQAPKLLFHYYDKDFNNEADTPDNFQSRRPNTSFCFLDIRSPGLGDTAMYLCATSEAKNIQYFGAGTRLSVL.

The gene calls are TRBV9 and TRBJ2-2; 8 bases line up with TRBD1. Germline loops: CDR1 SGDLS, CDR2 YYNGEE. After removal of 3 bases from V and 4 bases from J, the junction contained 11 bases not matched to a gene. CDR3 size: 17 residues. This CDR3 is CASSGPPGQDLTGELFF. The CDR3 DNA follows: TGTGCCAGCAGCGGCCCCCCGGGACAGGACCTCACCGGGGAGCTGTTTTTT.

This chain uses TRBV7-2 with TRBJ2-3; D call uncertain. The CDR3 covers 17 residues. Trimming removed 5 bases at V and 4 bases at J, with 22 bases between. Looked up from germline, CDR1 is SGHTA and CDR2 is FQGNSA. CDR3 sequence (DNA): TGTGCCAGCAGCCAACACCGGGCAGGAAGCAGTCCAGATACGCAGTATTTT. It translates to CASSQHRAGSSPDTQYF.

This clone was found once. The chain employs TRBV28 and TRBJ2-1; D remains ambiguous. Germline values: CDR1 MDHEN, CDR2 SYDVKM. V was cut by 3 bases and J by 9 bases, with 6 bases left in between. There are 11 residues in the CDR3. CDR3 protein: CASSFASEQFF. In nucleotides, the CDR3 is TGTGCCAGCAGTTTCGCCTCTGAGCAGTTCTTC.